Listed below are T cell receptor beta chains from one sample, sequenced in a study of post-analysis software for immune sequencing data. TCRdb itself ran the PCR reads through MiXCR, one entry per CDR3 protein. The sample includes roughly 870,000 distinct CDR3 sequences, approximately 53% of them seen just once. Specimen: blood. The receptors come from a girl aged 5 to 17 with multiple sclerosis. CDR3s include the opening cysteine and the closing phenylalanine or tryptophan.

v_gene: TRBV9
j_gene: TRBJ2-2
CDR3aa: CASSVSGRAYTGELFF

v_gene: TRBV7-9
j_gene: TRBJ2-2
CDR3aa: CASSMLNTGELFF

v_gene: TRBV3-1
j_gene: TRBJ2-7
CDR3aa: CASSPRGRTGSHEQYF

v_gene: TRBV5-1
j_gene: TRBJ2-6
CDR3aa: CASSLWGSSSGANVLTF

v_gene: TRBV29-1
j_gene: TRBJ1-5
CDR3aa: CSVAAGQGAGQPQHF

v_gene: TRBV27
j_gene: TRBJ2-3
CDR3aa: CASSQTGHHTDTQYF

v_gene: TRBV20-1
j_gene: TRBJ2-3
CDR3aa: CSAPDTGGADTQYF

v_gene: TRBV20-1
j_gene: TRBJ2-7
CDR3aa: CSASPGALSYEQYF

v_gene: TRBV11-2
j_gene: TRBJ2-7
CDR3aa: CASSSPEFVEQYF

v_gene: TRBV13
j_gene: TRBJ2-7
CDR3aa: CASSLVQGFGYEQYF

v_gene: TRBV6-6
j_gene: TRBJ2-1
CDR3aa: CASSYSTGDENNEQFF

v_gene: TRBV9
j_gene: TRBJ2-3
CDR3aa: CASSFNGGSSTDTQYF

v_gene: TRBV7-3
j_gene: TRBJ1-2
CDR3aa: CASSPTGSLGGYTF

v_gene: TRBV7-9
j_gene: TRBJ1-5
CDR3aa: CASSYWDAGRDQPQHF

v_gene: TRBV7-2
j_gene: TRBJ1-1
CDR3aa: CASSWDRVNTEAFF

v_gene: TRBV3-1
j_gene: TRBJ2-5
CDR3aa: CASSLRGRLLGTQYF

v_gene: TRBV20-1
j_gene: TRBJ1-5
CDR3aa: CSARDRLTGTLDQPQHF

v_gene: TRBV29-1
j_gene: TRBJ2-3
CDR3aa: CSVGRASTDTQYF

v_gene: TRBV4-1
j_gene: TRBJ2-7
CDR3aa: CASSQGGGTGVYEQYF

v_gene: TRBV3-1
j_gene: TRBJ1-5
CDR3aa: CASSQAGVQPQHF

v_gene: TRBV29-1
j_gene: TRBJ1-2
CDR3aa: CSVARVRQAGSGYTF

v_gene: TRBV5-1
j_gene: TRBJ2-7
CDR3aa: CASSLRTGGSWVKSSYEQYF

v_gene: TRBV7-2
j_gene: TRBJ2-1
CDR3aa: CASSLGGVLPSFNEQFF

v_gene: TRBV7-2
j_gene: TRBJ2-1
CDR3aa: CASSPSTGITEQFF

v_gene: TRBV21-1
j_gene: TRBJ2-5
CDR3aa: CASSKVAGGEYF

v_gene: TRBV5-5
j_gene: TRBJ1-1
CDR3aa: CASSSAGVDTEAFF

v_gene: TRBV29-1
j_gene: TRBJ2-4
CDR3aa: CSVVGKNIQYF

v_gene: TRBV5-6
j_gene: TRBJ1-4
CDR3aa: CASSVQGSGTNEKLFF

v_gene: TRBV29-1
j_gene: TRBJ2-5
CDR3aa: CSFYRGQETQYF

v_gene: TRBV5-1
j_gene: TRBJ2-3
CDR3aa: CASSWSGIATDTQYF

v_gene: TRBV20-1
j_gene: TRBJ2-5
CDR3aa: CSAHQGGETQYF

v_gene: TRBV6-1
j_gene: TRBJ1-2
CDR3aa: CASSEANYGYTF

v_gene: TRBV6-5
j_gene: TRBJ1-2
CDR3aa: CASSYSMSGHGYTF

v_gene: TRBV5-1
j_gene: TRBJ2-7
CDR3aa: CASSLNYSGIISYEQYF

v_gene: TRBV18
j_gene: TRBJ2-1
CDR3aa: CASSPRQSNFREQFF

v_gene: TRBV7-6
j_gene: TRBJ2-3
CDR3aa: CASSFSGGGIPDTQYF

v_gene: TRBV20-1
j_gene: TRBJ2-7
CDR3aa: CSARVGSEQYF

v_gene: TRBV27
j_gene: TRBJ1-1
CDR3aa: CASSYRTQTMSTEAFF

v_gene: TRBV20-1
j_gene: TRBJ2-1
CDR3aa: CSANSASGGVRRNEQFF

v_gene: TRBV20-1
j_gene: TRBJ1-2
CDR3aa: CSARFIEVTYGYTF

v_gene: TRBV29-1
j_gene: TRBJ2-6
CDR3aa: CSVIGTVLSSGANVLTF

v_gene: TRBV4-1
j_gene: TRBJ2-5
CDR3aa: CASSQEGRGVAEQYF